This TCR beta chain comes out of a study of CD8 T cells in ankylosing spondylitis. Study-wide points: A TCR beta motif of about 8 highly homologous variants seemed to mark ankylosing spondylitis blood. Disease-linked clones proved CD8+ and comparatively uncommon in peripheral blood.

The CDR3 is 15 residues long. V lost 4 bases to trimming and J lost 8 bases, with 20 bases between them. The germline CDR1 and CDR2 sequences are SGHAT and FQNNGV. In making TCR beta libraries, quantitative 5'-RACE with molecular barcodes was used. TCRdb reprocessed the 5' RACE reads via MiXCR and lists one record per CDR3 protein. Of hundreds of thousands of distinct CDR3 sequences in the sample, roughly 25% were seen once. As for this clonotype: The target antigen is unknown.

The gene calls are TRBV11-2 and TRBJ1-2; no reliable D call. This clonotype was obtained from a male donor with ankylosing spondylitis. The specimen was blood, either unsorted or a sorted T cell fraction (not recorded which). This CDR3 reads CASSYLEDAIEGYTF. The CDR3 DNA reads TGTGCCAGCAGCTACCTCGAGGATGCCATCGAAGGCTACACCTTC.